Each of the 14 T cell receptor beta chains below was sequenced from the same sample in a study of cytomegalovirus exposure and HLA in healthy donors. Researchers ran the PCR with 60 Vbeta and 13 Jbeta primers. Produced via immunoSEQ multiplex PCR; TCRdb's table is partial and in-frame only. Counted here are 200,000 to 250,000 clones, 82% occurring once; the ten biggest clones make up 2.7%. Source material: PBMCs. The receptor set was obtained from a woman between 35 and 50 years old in good health and CMV-seronegative.

This clone was observed once. This chain connects TRBV9 to TRBJ1-4; D gene uncertain. V lost 0 bases to trimming and J lost 2 bases, with 14 bases between them. The CDR3 covers 17 residues. Germline-derived CDR1 and CDR2 are SGDLS and YYNGEE. The CDR3 loop reads CASSVASGASTNEKLFF. The CDR3, as DNA: TGTGCCAGCAGCGTAGCTTCCGGTGCGAGCACTAATGAAAAACTGTTTTTT. Together with reference TRBV9 and TRBJ1-4, the CDR3 gives the full variable domain: DSGVTQTPKHLITATGQRVTLRCSPRSGDLSVYWYQQSLDQGLQFLIQYYNGEERAKGNILERFSAQQFPDLHSELNLSSLELGDSALYFCASSVASGASTNEKLFFGSGTQLSVL.

The chain combines TRBV18 with TRBJ1-1; 7 bases fit TRBD1. V trimming: 3 bases; J trimming: 0 bases; junction bases outside the gene matches: 7. This CDR3 contains 16 residues. Per germline, CDR1 KGHSH and CDR2 LQKENI. For the CDR3, the DNA is TGTGCCAGCTCACCGACAGGGCCGGTGTTGAACACTGAAGCTTTCTTT. This codes for CASSPTGPVLNTEAFF.

The chain couples TRBV9 to TRBJ1-1; 7 positions agree with TRBD1. The CDR3 runs 13 residues. Unmatched junction bases numbered 4, after V lost 7 bases and J lost 1 base. Per the germline V gene, CDR1 is SGDLS and CDR2 is YYNGEE. This chain's CDR3 is CASARQGNTEAFF. The CDR3 DNA reads as TGTGCCAGCGCTAGACAGGGGAACACTGAAGCTTTCTTT. The complete variable domain, with remaining parts taken from reference TRBV9 and TRBJ1-1, reads DSGVTQTPKHLITATGQRVTLRCSPRSGDLSVYWYQQSLDQGLQFLIQYYNGEERAKGNILERFSAQQFPDLHSELNLSSLELGDSALYFCASARQGNTEAFFGQGTRLTVV.

V and J are TRBV29-1 and TRBJ2-7; 13 bases map to TRBD2. The germline gives CDR1 SQVTM, CDR2 ANQGSEA. The CDR3 is 15 amino acids. With 6 bases clipped from V and 4 bases from J, the junction kept 9 bases outside the gene matches. Here the CDR3 DNA reads TGCAGCGTCGCCGGACTAGCGGGAGCGTTTTACGAGCAGTACTTC. Amino acid sequence: CSVAGLAGAFYEQYF.

As concerns this clone: Germline is not matched at one junction end, which may reflect a read error. The chain links TRBV9 to TRBJ2-7, with TRBD2 as a possible D gene (5 bases). CDR1 and CDR2 (germline): SGDLS, YYNGEE. This CDR3 spans 11 amino acids. CDR3 sequence: CASSGNGVLDF. The CDR3 nucleotides are TGTGCCAGCAGCGGAAACGGGGTGTTGGACTTC.

The gene calls are TRBV5-1 and TRBJ2-1; 10 nucleotides agree with TRBD2. This CDR3 is built from 16 residues. Germline CDR1 SGHRS, CDR2 YFSETQ. Germline trimming cut 1 base from V and 9 bases from J; bases unmatched to any gene: 10. DNA for the CDR3: TGCGCCAGCAGCTTGATCCCTAGCGGGAGAGGGGGTGAGCAGTTCTTC. It translates to CASSLIPSGRGGEQFF.

This sequence joins TRBV9 and TRBJ2-1; perhaps TRBD1 as D (6 bases). This CDR3 region has 15 residues. The V gene lost 3 bases and the J gene lost 1 base, with 11 bases spanning the gap. Looked up from germline, CDR1 is SGDLS and CDR2 is YYNGEE. The CDR3 DNA sequence: TGTGCCAGCAGCGCTACCGGGACATCCTACAATGAGCAGTTCTTC. It specifies CASSATGTSYNEQFF.

This chain connects TRBV5-4 to TRBJ1-2; 7 bases map to TRBD1. CDR1 is SGHNT, CDR2 YYREEE, per germline (reference sequence). The CDR3 runs 20 residues. V lost 1 base, J lost 5 bases, and 23 bases stayed unmatched. CDR3: CASSLKVVITGARMGYGYTF. CDR3 nucleotide sequence: TGTGCCAGCAGCTTGAAAGTGGTCATAACAGGGGCCAGAATGGGGTATGGCTACACCTTC.

The chain has TRBV7-2 and TRBJ2-7, with 8 bases that match TRBD1. The germline gives CDR1 SGHTA, CDR2 FQGNSA. With V trimmed by 6 bases and J by 2 bases, 3 bases remained unmatched. This CDR3 is 13 amino acids long. For the CDR3, the DNA is TGTGCCAGCAGTCAGGGGGCTACCTACGAGCAGTACTTC. Its protein product is CASSQGATYEQYF.

The V call is TRBV5-1, the J call TRBJ2-3; 7 bases fit TRBD2. Germline values: CDR1 SGHRS, CDR2 YFSETQ. The CDR3 loop spans 16 amino acids. Trimming at V came to 1 base and at J to 0 bases, leaving 5 bases not matched to a gene. CDR3 nucleotide sequence: TGCGCCAGCAGCTTGTACCTAGCGGCTAGCACAGATACGCAGTATTTT. Translating it yields CASSLYLAASTDTQYF.

The chain uses TRBV7-9 and TRBJ1-5, with TRBD1 matching over 7 bases. This CDR3 contains 16 residues. CDR1 and CDR2 from the germline V gene are SEHNR and FQNEAQ (reference sequence). V shed 1 base, J shed 3 bases, and the junction held 6 bases outside the gene matches. Here the CDR3 reads CASSLVAGGINQPQHF. The CDR3 bases are TGTGCCAGCAGCTTAGTGGCAGGGGGAATCAATCAGCCCCAGCATTTT.

The V call is TRBV27, the J call TRBJ1-5, with a tentative D call TRBD1 (6 bases). The CDR3 has 15 amino acids. Germline values: CDR1 MNHEY, CDR2 SMNVEV (reference sequence). Deletions cut 2 bases from V and 1 base from J, with 9 bases between. CDR3 DNA sequence: TGTGCCAGCAGTTTAAACAGGGAAAGCAATCAGCCCCAGCATTTT. It yields the protein CASSLNRESNQPQHF.

This chain uses TRBV6-5 with TRBJ2-3; weak D call: TRBD1 (6 bases). CDR1 and CDR2 (germline): MNHEY, SVGAGI. Trimming cost V 2 bases and J 0 bases, with 9 bases left between them. The CDR3 has 15 residues. Written as DNA, the CDR3 is TGTGCCAGCAGTTACGACAGGATCAGCACAGATACGCAGTATTTT. This gives the protein CASSYDRISTDTQYF.

The V gene is TRBV5-1, the J gene TRBJ1-4; 8 bases agree with TRBD1. The germline V gene encodes CDR1 SGHRS and CDR2 YFSETQ. The CDR3 contains 15 residues. V lost 0 bases and J lost 8; bases outside the gene matches: 6. CDR3: CASSLAGGNEEKLFF. DNA of the CDR3: TGCGCCAGCAGCTTGGCAGGGGGCAATGAGGAAAAACTGTTTTTT.